This record concerns one T cell receptor beta chain sequence. Its antigen remains unknown. The record originates from a study of Ad26.COV2.S vaccination and SARS-CoV-2 variants. Findings of the study overall: With respect to non-spike TCR breadth, vaccine and placebo recipients were similar.

Repertoires were generated with immunoSEQ multiplex PCR, while TCRdb's copy carries only in-frame clones and drops some. Among 440,000 or so clones listed, roughly nine tenths were seen once. Indicated treatment: some 19 received Ad26.COV2.S at low or high dose, single or two shots; about 5 received placebo; per-sample allocation not given. Sampling was done on day 63 after the first vaccine or placebo injection. Immunization relied on an Ad26 vector, which expressed Wuhan-strain SARS-CoV-2 spike. The sequences come from peripheral blood, collected in a trial of Ad26.COV2.S vaccine versus placebo. The sequence was obtained from a person between 18 and 59 years old who received the Ad26.COV2.S COVID-19 vaccine or a placebo.

The CDR3 sequence is CASSRDAGRRPQHF. In nucleotides, the CDR3 is TGTGCCAGCAGTCGGGACGCCGGGAGGAGGCCCCAGCATTTT. V usage is TRBV27 and J usage is TRBJ1-5; TRBD1 is a possible D gene (5 bases). CDR3 length equals 14 residues. Germline V gene data show CDR1 as MNHEY and CDR2 as SMNVEV (reference sequence). Between the trimmed V and J ends, which lost 5 bases and 9 bases, there was a span of 17 bases.